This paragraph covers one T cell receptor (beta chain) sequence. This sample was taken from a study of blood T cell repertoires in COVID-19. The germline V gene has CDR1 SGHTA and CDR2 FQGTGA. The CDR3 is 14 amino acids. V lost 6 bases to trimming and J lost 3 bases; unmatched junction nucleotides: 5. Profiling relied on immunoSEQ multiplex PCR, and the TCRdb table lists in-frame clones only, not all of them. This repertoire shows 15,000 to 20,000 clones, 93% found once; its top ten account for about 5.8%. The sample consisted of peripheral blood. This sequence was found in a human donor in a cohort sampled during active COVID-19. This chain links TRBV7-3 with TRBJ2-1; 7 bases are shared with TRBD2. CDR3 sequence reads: CASRLTGGYNEQFF. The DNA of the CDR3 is TGTGCCAGCAGACTTACGGGGGGCTACAATGAGCAGTTCTTC.